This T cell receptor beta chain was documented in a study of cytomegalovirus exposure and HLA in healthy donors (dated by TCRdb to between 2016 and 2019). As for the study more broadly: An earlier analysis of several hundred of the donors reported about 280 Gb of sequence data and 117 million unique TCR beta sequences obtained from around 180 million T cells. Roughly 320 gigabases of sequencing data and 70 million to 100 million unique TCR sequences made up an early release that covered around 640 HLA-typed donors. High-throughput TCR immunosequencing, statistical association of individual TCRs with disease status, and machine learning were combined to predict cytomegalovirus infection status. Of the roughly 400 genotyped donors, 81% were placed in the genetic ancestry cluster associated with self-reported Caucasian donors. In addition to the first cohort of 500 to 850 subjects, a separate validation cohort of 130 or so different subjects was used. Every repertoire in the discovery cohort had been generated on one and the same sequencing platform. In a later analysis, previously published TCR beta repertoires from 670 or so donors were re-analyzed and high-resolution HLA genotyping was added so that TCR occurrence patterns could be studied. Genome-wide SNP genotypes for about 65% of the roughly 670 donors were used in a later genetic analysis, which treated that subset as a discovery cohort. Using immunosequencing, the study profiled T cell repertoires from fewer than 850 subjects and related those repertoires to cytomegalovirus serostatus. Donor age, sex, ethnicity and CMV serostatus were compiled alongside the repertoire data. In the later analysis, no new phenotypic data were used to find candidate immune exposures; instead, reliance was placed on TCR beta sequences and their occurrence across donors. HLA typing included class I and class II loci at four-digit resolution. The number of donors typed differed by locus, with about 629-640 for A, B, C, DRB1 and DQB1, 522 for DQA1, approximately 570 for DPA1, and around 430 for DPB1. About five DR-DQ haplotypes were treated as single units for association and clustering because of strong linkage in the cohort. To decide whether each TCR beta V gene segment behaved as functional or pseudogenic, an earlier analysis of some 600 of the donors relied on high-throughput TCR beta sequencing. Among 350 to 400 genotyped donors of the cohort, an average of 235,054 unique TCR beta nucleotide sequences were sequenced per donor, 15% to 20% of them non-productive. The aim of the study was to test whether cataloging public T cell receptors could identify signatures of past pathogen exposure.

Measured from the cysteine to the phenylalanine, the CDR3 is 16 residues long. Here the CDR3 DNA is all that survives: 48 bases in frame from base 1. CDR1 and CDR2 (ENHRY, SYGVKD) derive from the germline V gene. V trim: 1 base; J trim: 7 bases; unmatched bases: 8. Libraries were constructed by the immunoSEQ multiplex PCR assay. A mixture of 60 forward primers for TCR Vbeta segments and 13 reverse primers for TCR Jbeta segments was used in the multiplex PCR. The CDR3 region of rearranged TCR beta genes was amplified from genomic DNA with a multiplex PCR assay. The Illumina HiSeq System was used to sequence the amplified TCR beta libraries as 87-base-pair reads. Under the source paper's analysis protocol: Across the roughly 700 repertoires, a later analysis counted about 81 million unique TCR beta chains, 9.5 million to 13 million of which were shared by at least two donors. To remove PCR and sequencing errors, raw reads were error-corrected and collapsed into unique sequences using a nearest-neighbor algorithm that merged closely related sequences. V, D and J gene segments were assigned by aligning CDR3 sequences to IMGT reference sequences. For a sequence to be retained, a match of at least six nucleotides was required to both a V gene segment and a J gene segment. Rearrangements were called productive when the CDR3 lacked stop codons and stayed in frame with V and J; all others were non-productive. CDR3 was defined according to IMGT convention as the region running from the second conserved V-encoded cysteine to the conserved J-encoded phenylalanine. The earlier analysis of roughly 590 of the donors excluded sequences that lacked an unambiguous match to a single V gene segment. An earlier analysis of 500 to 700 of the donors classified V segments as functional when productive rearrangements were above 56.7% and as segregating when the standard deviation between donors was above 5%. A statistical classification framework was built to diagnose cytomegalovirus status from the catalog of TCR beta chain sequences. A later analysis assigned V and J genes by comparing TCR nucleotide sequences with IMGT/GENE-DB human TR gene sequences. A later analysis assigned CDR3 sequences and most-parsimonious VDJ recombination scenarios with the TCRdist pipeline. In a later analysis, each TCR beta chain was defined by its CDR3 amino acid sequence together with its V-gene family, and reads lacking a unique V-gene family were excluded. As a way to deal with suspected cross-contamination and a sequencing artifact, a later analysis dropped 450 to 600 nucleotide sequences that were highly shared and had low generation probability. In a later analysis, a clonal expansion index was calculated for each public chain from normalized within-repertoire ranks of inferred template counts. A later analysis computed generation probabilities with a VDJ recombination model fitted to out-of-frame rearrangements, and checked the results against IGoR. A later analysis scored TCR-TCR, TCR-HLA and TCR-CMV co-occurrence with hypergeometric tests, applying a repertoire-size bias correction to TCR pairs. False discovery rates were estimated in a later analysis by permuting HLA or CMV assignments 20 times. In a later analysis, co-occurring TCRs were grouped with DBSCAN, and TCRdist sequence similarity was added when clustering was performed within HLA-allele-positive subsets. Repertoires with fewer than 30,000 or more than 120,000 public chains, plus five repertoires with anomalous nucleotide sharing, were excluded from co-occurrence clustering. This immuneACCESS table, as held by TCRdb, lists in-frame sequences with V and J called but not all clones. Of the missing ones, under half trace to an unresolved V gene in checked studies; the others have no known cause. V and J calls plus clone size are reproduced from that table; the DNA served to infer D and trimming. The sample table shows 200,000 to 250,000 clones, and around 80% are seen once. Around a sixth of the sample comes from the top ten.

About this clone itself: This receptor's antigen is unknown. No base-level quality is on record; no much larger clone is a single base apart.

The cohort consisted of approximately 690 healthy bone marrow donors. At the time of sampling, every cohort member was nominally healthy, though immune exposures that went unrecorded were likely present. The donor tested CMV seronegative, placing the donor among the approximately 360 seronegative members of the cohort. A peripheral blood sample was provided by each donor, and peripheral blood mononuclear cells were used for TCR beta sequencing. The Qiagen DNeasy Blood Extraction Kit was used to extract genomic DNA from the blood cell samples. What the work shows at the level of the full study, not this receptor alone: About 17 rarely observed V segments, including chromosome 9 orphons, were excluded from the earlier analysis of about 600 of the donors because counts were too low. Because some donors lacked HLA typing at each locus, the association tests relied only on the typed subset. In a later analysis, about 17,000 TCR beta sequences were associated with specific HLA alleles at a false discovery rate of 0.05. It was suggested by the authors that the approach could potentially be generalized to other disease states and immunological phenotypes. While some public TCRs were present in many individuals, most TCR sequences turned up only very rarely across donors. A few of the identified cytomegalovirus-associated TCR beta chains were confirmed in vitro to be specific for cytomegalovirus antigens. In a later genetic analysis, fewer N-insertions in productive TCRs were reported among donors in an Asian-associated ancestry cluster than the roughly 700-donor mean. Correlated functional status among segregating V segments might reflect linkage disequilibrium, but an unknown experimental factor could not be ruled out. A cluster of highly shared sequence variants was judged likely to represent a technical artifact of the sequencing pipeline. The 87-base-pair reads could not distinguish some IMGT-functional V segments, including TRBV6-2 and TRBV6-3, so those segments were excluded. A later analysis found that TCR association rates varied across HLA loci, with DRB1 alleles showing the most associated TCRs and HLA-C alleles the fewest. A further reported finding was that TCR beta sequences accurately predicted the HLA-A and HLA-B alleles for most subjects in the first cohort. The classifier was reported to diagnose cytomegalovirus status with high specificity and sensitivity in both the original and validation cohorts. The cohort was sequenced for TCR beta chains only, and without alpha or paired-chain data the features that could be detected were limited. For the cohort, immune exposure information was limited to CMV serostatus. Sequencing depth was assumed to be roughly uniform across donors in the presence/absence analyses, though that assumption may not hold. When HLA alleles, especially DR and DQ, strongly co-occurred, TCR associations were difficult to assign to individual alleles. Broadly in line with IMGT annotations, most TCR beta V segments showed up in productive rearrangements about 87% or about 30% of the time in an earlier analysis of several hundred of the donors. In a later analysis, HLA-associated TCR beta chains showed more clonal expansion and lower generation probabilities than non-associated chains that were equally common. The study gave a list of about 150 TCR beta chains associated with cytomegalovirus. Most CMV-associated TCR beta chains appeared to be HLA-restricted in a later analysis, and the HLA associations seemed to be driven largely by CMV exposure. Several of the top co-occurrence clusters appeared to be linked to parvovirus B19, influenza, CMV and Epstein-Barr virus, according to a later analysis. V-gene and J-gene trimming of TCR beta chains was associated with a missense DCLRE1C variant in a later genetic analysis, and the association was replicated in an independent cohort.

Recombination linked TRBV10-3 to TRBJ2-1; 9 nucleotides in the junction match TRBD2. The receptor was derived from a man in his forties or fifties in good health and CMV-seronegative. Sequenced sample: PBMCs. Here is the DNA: TGTGCCATCAGTGAGTGGGGCGGGGGGGCGAGGAATGAGCAGTTCTTC. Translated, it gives CAISEWGGGARNEQFF.